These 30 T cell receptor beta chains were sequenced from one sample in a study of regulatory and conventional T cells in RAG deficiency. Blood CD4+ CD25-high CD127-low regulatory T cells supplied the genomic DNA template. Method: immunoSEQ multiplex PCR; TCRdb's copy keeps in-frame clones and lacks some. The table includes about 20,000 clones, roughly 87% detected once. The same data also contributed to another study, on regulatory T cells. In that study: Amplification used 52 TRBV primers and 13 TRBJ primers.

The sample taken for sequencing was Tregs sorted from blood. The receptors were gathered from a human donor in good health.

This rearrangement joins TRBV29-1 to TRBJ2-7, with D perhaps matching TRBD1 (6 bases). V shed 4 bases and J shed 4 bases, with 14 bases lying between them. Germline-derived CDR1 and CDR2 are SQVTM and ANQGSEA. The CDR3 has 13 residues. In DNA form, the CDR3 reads TGCAGCGTTGGGGCAGGGGAAAAGTACGAGCAGTACTTC. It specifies CSVGAGEKYEQYF.

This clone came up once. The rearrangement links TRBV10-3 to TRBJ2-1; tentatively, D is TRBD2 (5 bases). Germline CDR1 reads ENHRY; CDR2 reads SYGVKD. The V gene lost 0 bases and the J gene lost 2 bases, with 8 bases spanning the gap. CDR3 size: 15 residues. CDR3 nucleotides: TGTGCCATCAGTGAGTCGGGAGAAGCCTACAATGAGCAGTTCTTC. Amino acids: CAISESGEAYNEQFF.

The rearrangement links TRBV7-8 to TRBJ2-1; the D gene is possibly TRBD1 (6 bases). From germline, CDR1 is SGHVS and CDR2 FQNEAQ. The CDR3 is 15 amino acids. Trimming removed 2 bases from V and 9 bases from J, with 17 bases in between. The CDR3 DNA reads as TGTGCCAGCAGCTTATCGTTTACAGGGCGGAGTGAGCAGTTCTTC. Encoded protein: CASSLSFTGRSEQFF. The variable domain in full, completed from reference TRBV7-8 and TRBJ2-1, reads GAGVSQSPRYKVAKRGQDVALRCDPISGHVSLFWYQQALGQGPEFLTYFQNEAQLDKSGLPSDRFFAERPEGSVSTLKIQRTQQEDSAVYLCASSLSFTGRSEQFFGPGTRLTVL.

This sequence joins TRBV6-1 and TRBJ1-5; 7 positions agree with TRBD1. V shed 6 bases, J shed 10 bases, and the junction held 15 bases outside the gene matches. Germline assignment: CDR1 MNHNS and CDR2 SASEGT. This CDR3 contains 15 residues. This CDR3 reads CASSPKIPLGGPQHF. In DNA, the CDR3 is TGTGCCAGCAGCCCCAAAATCCCCCTAGGGGGCCCCCAGCATTTT.

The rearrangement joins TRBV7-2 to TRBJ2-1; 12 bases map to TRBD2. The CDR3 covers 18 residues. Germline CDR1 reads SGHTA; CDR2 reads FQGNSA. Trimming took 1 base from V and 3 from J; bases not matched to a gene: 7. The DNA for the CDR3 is TGTGCCAGCAGCTTAGAAGGGACTAGCGGGCGCTACTACAATGAGCAGTTCTTC. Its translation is CASSLEGTSGRYYNEQFF.

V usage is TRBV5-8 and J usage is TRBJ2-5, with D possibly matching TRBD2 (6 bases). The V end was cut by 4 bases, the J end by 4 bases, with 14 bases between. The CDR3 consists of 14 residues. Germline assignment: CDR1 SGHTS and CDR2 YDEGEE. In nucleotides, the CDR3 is TGTGCCAGCAGCCCCGGGGGTTTGCTAGAGACCCAGTACTTC. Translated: CASSPGGLLETQYF.

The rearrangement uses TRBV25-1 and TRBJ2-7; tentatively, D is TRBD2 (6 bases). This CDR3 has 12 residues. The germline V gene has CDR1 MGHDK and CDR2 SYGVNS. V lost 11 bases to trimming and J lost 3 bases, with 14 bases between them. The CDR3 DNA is TGTGCCGGCAAATCGGGACTCTACGAGCAGTACTTC. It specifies CAGKSGLYEQYF.

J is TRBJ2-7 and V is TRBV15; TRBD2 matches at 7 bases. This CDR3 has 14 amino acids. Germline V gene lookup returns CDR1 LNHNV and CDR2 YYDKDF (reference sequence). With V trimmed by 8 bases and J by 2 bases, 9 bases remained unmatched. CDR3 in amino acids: CATESGTTAYEQYF. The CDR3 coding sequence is TGTGCCACCGAGTCGGGGACTACTGCCTACGAGCAGTACTTC.

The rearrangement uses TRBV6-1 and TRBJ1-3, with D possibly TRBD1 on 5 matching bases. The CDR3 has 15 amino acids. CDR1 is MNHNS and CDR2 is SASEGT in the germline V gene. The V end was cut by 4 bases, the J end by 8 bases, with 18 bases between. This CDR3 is CASSGNPWGDDTIYF. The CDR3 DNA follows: TGTGCCAGCAGTGGCAACCCCTGGGGGGATGACACCATATATTTT.

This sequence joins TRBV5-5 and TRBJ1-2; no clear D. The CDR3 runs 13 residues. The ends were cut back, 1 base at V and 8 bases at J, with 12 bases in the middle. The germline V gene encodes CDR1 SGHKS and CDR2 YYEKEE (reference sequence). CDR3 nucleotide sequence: TGTGCCAGCAGCTTGAGCGGGGAAGGAGGCTACACCTTC. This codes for CASSLSGEGGYTF.

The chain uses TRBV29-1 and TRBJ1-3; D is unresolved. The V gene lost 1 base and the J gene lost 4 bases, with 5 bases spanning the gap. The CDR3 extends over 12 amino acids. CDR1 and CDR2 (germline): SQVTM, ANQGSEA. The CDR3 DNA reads TGCAGCGTTGAAGTCGGGGGAAACACCATATATTTT. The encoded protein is CSVEVGGNTIYF.

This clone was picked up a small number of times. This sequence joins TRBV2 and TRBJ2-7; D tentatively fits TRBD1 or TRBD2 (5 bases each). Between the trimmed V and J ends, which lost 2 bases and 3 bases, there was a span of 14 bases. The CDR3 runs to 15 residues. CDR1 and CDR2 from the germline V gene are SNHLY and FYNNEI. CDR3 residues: CASSEMPGPFYEQYF. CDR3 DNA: TGTGCCAGCAGTGAAATGCCGGGACCCTTCTACGAGCAGTACTTC.

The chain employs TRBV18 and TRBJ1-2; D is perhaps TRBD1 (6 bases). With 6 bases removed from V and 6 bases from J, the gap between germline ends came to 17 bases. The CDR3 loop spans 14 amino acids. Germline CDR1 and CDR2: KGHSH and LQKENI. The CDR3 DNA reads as TGTGCCAGCTCGGCATACAGGGATGTTAATGGCTACACCTTC. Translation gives CASSAYRDVNGYTF.

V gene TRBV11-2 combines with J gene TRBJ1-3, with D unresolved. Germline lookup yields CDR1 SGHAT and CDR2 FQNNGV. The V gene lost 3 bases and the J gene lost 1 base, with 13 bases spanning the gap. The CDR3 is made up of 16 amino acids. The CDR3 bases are TGTGCCAGCAGCTTCATGCCAGCGGGTTCTGGAAACACCATATATTTT. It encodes CASSFMPAGSGNTIYF.

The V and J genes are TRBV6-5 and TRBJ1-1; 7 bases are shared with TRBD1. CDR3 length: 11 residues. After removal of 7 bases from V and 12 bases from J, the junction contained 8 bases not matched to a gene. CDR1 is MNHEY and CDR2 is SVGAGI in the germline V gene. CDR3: CASKGGGTTFF. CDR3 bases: TGTGCCAGCAAGGGAGGGGGCACTACTTTCTTT.

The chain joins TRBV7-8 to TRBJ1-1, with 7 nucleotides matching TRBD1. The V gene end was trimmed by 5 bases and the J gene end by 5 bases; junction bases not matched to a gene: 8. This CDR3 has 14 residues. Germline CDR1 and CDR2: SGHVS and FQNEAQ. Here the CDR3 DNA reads TGTGCCAGCAGCAGGGGGCGCGGGAAAACTGAAGCTTTCTTT. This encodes CASSRGRGKTEAFF.

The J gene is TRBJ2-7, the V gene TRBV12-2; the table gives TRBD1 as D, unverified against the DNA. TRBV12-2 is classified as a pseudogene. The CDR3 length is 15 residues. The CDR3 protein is CASRLREQGAYEQYF. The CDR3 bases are TGTGCAAGTCGCTTAAGGGAGCAGGGGGCCTACGAGCAGTACTTC.

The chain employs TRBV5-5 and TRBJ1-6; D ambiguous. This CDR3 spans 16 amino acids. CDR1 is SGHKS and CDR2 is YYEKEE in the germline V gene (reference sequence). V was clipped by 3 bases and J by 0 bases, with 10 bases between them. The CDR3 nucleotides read TGTGCCAGCAGCTGGGCCGGTGGCTCCTATAATTCACCCCTCCACTTT. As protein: CASSWAGGSYNSPLHF.

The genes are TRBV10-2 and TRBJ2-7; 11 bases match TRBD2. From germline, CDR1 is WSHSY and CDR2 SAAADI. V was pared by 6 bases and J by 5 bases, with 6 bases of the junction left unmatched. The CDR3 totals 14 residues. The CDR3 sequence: CASRIAGGRDEQYF. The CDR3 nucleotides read TGCGCCAGCAGGATAGCGGGAGGGCGCGACGAGCAGTACTTC.

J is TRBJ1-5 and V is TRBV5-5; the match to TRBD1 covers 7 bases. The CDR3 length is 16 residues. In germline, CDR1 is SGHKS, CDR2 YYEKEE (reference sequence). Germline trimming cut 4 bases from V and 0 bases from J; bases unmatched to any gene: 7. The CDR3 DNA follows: TGTGCCAGCAGCCCGGGACAGTTATATAGCAATCAGCCCCAGCATTTT. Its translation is CASSPGQLYSNQPQHF.

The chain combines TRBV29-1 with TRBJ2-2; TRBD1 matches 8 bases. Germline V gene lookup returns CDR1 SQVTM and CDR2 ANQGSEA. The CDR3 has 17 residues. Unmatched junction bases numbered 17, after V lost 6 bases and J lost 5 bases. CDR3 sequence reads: CSVTLAVGTGSTGELFF. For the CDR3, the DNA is TGCAGCGTCACCTTAGCCGTCGGGACAGGATCGACCGGGGAGCTGTTTTTT.

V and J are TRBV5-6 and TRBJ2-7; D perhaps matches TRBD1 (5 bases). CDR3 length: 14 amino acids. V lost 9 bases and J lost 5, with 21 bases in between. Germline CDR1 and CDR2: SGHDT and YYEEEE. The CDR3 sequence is CANLTPRQGDEQYF. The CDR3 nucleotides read TGTGCCAACCTTACCCCCCGGCAGGGTGACGAGCAGTACTTC.

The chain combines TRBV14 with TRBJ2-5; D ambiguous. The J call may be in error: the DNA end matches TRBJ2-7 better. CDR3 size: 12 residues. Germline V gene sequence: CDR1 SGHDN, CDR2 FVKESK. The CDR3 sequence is CASSQARYEQYF. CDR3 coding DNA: TGTGCCAGCAGCCAAGCCAGATACGAGCAGTACTTC.

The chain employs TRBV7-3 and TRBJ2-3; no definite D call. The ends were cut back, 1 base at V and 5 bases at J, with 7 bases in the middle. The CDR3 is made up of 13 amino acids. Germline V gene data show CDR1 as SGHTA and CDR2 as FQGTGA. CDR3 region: CASSLRVKDTQYF. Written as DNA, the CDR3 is TGTGCCAGCAGCTTAAGGGTCAAAGATACGCAGTATTTT.

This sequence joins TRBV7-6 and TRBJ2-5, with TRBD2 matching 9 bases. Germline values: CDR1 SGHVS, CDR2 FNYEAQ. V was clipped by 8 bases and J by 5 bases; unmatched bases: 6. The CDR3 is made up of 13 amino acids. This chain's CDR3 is CASRSGSRETQYF. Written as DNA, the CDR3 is TGTGCCAGCCGTAGCGGGAGTAGGGAGACCCAGTACTTC. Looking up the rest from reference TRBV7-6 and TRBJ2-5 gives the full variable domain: GAGVSQSPRYKVTKRGQDVALRCDPISGHVSLYWYRQALGQGPEFLTYFNYEAQQDKSGLPNDRFSAERPEGSISTLTIQRTEQRDSAMYRCASRSGSRETQYFGPGTRLLVL.

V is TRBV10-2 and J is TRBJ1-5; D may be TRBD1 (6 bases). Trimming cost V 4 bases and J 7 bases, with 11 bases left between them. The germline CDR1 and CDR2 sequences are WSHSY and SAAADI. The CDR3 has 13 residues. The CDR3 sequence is CASSVDRTQPQHF. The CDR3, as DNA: TGCGCCAGCAGTGTCGACAGGACACAGCCCCAGCATTTT.

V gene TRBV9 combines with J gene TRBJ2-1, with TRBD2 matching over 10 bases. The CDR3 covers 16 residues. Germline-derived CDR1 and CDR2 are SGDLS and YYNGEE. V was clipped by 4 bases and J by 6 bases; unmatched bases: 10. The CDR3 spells CASSFRSSGSFNEQFF. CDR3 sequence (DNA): TGTGCCAGCAGCTTCCGATCTAGCGGGAGTTTCAATGAGCAGTTCTTC.

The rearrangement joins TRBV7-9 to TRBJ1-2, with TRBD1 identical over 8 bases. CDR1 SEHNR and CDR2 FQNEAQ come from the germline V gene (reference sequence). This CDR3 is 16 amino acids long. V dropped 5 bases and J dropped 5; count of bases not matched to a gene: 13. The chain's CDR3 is CASSPGQGLMGYGYTF. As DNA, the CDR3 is TGTGCCAGCAGCCCCGGACAGGGCTTGATGGGTTATGGCTACACCTTC.

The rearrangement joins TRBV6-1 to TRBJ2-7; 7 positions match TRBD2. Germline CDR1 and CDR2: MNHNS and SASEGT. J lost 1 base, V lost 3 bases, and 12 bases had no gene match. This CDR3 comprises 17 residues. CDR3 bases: TGTGCCAGCAGTGAGCGGGGGTCGTTTTCACGGTCCTACGAGCAGTACTTC. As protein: CASSERGSFSRSYEQYF.

CDR3 amino acids: CASSFGQGYGYTF. The CDR3 bases are TGTGCCAGCAGCTTTGGCCAGGGCTATGGCTACACCTTC. The V gene is TRBV7-9, the J gene TRBJ1-2; tentative D call: TRBD1 (5 bases). Germline values: CDR1 SEHNR, CDR2 FQNEAQ (reference sequence). The CDR3 extends over 13 amino acids. The V end was cut by 3 bases, the J end by 4 bases, with 9 bases between.